This T cell receptor (beta chain) stems from a study of blood T cell repertoires in COVID-19. This clone was picked up a small number of times. Germline CDR1 DFQATT, CDR2 SNEGSKA (reference sequence). The ends were cut back, 6 bases at V and 2 bases at J, with 8 bases in the middle. CDR3 length equals 11 residues. Assay: immunoSEQ multiplex PCR; the TCRdb copy retains only in-frame clones and omits some. The sample consists of 120,000 or so clones, 88% of them appearing once. The V gene is TRBV20-1, the J gene TRBJ2-7; D is perhaps TRBD2 (6 bases). Specimen: peripheral blood. The source of this sequence is a woman aged 45-65 years with active or convalescent COVID-19. The CDR3 loop reads CSARTTYEQYF. The DNA of the CDR3 is TGCAGTGCGCGGACTACCTACGAGCAGTACTTC.